This TCR beta chain was captured in a study of long-term antiretroviral therapy in people with HIV. Survey level was the resolution at which the v3.0 immunoSEQ assay ran. Sequencing targeted roughly 35,000-50,000 T-cell genomes per sample. TCRdb's table, derived via immunoSEQ multiplex PCR, lists solely in-frame clones and lacks some. Of around 22,000 clones listed, 85% to 95% are singletons. About this clone itself: The antigen is undetermined.

V was shortened by 2 bases and J by 0 bases, with 11 bases between the two germline ends. The CDR3 runs 15 residues. CDR1 is MNHNY and CDR2 is SVGAGI in the germline V gene (reference sequence). General observations from the study: Against controls, HIV repertoires showed narrower ranges of CDR3 length.

The chain couples TRBV6-6 to TRBJ2-7; D is unclear. The clonotype originates from a woman aged 50 to 60 with HIV. The source material was unsorted PBMCs, sampled roughly 5.1 years after starting antiretroviral therapy. The CDR3 loop is CASSYGQAGSYEQYF. The CDR3 region has the DNA TGTGCCAGCAGTTACGGGCAGGCTGGCTCCTACGAGCAGTACTTC.